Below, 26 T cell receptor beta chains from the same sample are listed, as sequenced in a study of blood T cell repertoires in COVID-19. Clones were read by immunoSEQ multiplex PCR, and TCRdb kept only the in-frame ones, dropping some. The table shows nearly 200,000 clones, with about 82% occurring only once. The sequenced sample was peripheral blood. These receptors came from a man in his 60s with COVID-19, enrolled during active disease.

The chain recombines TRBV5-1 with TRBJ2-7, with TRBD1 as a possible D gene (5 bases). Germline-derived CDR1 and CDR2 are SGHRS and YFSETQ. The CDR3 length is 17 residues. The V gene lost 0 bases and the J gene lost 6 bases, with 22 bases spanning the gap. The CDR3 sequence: CASSLGTVVSQGSEQYF. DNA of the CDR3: TGCGCCAGCAGCTTGGGGACCGTGGTCTCGCAGGGATCCGAGCAGTACTTC.

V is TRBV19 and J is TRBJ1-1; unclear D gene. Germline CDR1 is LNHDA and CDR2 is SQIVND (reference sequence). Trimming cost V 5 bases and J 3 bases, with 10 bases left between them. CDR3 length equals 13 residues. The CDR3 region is CASSGQDYTEAFF. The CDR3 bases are TGTGCCAGTAGTGGTCAGGACTACACTGAAGCTTTCTTT.

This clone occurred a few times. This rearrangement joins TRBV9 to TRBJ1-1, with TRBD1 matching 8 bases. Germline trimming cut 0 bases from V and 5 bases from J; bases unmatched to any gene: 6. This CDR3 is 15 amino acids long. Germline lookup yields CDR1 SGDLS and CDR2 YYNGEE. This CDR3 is CASSVEGQAGTEAFF. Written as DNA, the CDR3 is TGTGCCAGCAGCGTAGAGGGACAGGCAGGAACTGAAGCTTTCTTT. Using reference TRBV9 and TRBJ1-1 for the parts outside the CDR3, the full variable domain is DSGVTQTPKHLITATGQRVTLRCSPRSGDLSVYWYQQSLDQGLQFLIQYYNGEERAKGNILERFSAQQFPDLHSELNLSSLELGDSALYFCASSVEGQAGTEAFFGQGTRLTVV.

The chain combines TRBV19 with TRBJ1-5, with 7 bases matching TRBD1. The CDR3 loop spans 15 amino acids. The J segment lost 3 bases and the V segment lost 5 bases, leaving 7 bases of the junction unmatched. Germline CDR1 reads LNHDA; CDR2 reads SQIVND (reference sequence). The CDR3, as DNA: TGTGCCAGTAGTGGAGGTAGGGGGCCCAATCAGCCCCAGCATTTT. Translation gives CASSGGRGPNQPQHF.

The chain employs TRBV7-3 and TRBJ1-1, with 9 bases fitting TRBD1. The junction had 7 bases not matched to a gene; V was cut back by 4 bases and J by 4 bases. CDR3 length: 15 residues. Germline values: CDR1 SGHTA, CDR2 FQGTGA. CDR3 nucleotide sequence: TGTGCCAGCAGCTCAAGGACAGGGGTTAGCACTGAAGCTTTCTTT. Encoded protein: CASSSRTGVSTEAFF.

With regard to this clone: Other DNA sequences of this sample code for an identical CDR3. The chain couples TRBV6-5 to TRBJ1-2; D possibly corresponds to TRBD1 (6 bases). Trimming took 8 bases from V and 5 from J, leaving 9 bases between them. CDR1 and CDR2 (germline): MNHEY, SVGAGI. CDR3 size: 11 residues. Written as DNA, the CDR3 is TGTGCCAGCGGCAGGGGTTATGGCTACACCTTC. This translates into CASGRGYGYTF.

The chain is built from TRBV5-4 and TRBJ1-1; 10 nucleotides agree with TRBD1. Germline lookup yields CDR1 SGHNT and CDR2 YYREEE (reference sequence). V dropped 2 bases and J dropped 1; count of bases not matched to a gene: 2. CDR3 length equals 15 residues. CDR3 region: CASSLDRGRNTEAFF. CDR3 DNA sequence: TGTGCCAGCAGCTTAGACAGGGGGCGGAACACTGAAGCTTTCTTT.

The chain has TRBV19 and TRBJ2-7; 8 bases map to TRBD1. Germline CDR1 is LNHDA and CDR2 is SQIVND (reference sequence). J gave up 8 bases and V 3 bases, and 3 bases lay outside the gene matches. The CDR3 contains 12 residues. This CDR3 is CASSIPGGKQYF. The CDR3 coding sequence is TGTGCCAGTAGTATTCCAGGGGGCAAGCAGTACTTC. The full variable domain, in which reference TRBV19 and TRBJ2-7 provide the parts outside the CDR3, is DGGITQSPKYLFRKEGQNVTLSCEQNLNHDAMYWYRQDPGQGLRLIYYSQIVNDFQKGDIAEGYSVSREKKESFPLTVTSAQKNPTAFYLCASSIPGGKQYFGPGTRLTVT.

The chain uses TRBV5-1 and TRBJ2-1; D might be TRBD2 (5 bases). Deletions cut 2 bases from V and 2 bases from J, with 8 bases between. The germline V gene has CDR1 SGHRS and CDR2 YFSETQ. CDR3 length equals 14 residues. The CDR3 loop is CASSLVATYNEQFF. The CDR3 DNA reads TGCGCCAGCAGCTTAGTAGCGACCTACAATGAGCAGTTCTTC.

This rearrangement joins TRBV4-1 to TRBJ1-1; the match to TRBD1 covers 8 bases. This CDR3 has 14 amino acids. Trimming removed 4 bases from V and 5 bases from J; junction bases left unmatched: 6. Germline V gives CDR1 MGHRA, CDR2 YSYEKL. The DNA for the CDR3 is TGCGCCAGCAGCCCACGACAGGGGTGGACTGAAGCTTTCTTT. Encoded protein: CASSPRQGWTEAFF.

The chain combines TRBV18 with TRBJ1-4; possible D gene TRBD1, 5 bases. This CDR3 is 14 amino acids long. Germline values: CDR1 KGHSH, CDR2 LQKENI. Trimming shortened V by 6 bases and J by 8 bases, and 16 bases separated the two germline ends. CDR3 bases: TGTGCCAGCTCCCCTCCGGGGGGGAGCGAAAAACTGTTTTTT. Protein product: CASSPPGGSEKLFF.

The CDR3 loop reads CSASAGSGLYNEQFF. CDR3 bases: TGCAGTGCTAGTGCGGGTAGCGGACTCTACAATGAGCAGTTCTTC. This rearrangement joins TRBV20-1 to TRBJ2-1; weak D call: TRBD2 (6 bases). In germline, CDR1 is DFQATT, CDR2 SNEGSKA (reference sequence). V was clipped by 3 bases and J by 3 bases, with 15 bases between them. This CDR3 spans 15 amino acids.

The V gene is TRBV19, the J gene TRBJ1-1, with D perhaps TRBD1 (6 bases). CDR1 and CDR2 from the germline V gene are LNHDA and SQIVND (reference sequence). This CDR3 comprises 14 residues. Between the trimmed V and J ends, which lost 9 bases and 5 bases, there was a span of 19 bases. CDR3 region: CARLNPTGGTEAFF. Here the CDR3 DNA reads TGTGCCAGACTTAACCCGACAGGCGGAACTGAAGCTTTCTTT.

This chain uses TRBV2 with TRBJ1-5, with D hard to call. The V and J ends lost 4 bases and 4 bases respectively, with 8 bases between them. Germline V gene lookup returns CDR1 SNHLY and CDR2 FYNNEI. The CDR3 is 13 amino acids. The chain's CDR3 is CASSGRGNQPQHF. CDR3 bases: TGTGCCAGCAGTGGACGGGGAAATCAGCCCCAGCATTTT.

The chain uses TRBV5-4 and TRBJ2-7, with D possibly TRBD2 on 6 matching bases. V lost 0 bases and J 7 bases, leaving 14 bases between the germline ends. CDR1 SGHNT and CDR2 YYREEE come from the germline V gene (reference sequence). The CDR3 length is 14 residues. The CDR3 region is CASSLGGALGEQYF. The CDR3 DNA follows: TGTGCCAGCAGCTTGGGCGGGGCCCTGGGGGAGCAGTACTTC.

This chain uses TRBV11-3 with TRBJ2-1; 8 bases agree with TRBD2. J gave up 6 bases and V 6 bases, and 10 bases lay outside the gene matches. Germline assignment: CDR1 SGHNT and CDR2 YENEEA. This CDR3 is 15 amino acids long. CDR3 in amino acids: CASSRTSGTANEQFF. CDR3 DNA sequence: TGTGCCAGCAGTCGAACTAGCGGCACTGCCAATGAGCAGTTCTTC.

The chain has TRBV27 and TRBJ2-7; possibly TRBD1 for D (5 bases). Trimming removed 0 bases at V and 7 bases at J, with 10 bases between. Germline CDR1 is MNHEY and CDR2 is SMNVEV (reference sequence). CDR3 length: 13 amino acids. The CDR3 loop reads CASSLSGVREQYF. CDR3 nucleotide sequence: TGTGCCAGCAGTTTATCAGGGGTGCGGGAGCAGTACTTC.

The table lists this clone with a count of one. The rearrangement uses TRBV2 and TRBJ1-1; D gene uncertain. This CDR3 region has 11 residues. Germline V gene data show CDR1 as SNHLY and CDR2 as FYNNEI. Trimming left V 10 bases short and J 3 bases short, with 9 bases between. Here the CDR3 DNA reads TGTGCCACCCTTCGTTACACTGAAGCTTTCTTT. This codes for CATLRYTEAFF.

The CDR3 region is CASSYYSPRGQAGYTF. CDR3 coding DNA: TGTGCCAGCAGTTACTACTCCCCACGGGGACAAGCTGGCTACACCTTC. This sequence joins TRBV6-5 and TRBJ1-2; D might be TRBD1 (6 bases). The CDR3 sequence is 16 residues long. In germline, CDR1 is MNHEY, CDR2 SVGAGI. V lost 1 base and J 7 bases, leaving 19 bases between the germline ends.

CDR3 sequence: CASSPYRDQPQHF. The CDR3 DNA reads as TGTGCCAGCAGTCCTTATAGAGATCAGCCCCAGCATTTT. The chain recombines TRBV7-2 with TRBJ1-5; no reliable D call. Germline assignment: CDR1 SGHTA and CDR2 FQGNSA. The germline V and J ends were trimmed by 6 bases and 5 bases, with 11 bases remaining between them. This CDR3 has 13 amino acids.

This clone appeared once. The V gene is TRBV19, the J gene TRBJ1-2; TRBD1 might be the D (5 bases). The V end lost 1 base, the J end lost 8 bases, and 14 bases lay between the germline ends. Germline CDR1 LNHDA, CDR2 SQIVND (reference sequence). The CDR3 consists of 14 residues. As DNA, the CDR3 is TGTGCCAGTAGTATAGCGGTATTCGGGGGAGGCTACACCTTC. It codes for CASSIAVFGGGYTF.

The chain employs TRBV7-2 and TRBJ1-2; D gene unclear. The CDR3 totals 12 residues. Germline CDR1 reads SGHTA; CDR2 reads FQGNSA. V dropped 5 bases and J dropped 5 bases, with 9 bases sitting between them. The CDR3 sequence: CASSPRDYGYTF. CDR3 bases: TGTGCCAGCAGCCCAAGAGATTATGGCTACACCTTC. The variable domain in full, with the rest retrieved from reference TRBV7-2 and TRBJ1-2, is GAGVSQSPSNKVTEKGKDVELRCDPISGHTALYWYRQSLGQGLEFLIYFQGNSAPDKSGLPSDRFSAERTGGSVSTLTIQRTQQEDSAVYLCASSPRDYGYTFGSGTRLTVV.

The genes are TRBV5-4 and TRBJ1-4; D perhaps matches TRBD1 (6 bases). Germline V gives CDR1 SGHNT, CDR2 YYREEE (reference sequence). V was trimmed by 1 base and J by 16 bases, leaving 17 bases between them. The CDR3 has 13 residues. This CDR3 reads CASSLRGGEKWFF. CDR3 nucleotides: TGTGCCAGCAGCTTGAGAGGGGGAGAGAAGTGGTTTTTT.

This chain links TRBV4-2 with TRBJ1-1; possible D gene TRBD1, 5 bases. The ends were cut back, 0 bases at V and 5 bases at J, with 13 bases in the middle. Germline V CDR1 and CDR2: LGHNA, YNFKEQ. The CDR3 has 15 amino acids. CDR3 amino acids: CASSQDRLGQTEAFF. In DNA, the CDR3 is TGTGCCAGCAGCCAAGATCGGCTGGGGCAAACTGAAGCTTTCTTT.

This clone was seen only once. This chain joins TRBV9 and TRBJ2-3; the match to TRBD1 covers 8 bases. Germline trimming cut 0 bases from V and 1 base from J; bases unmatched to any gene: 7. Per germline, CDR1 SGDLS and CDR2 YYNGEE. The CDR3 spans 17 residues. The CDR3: CASSVAPGRGRTDTQYF. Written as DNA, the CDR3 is TGTGCCAGCAGCGTAGCCCCTGGCAGGGGGCGCACAGATACGCAGTATTTT.

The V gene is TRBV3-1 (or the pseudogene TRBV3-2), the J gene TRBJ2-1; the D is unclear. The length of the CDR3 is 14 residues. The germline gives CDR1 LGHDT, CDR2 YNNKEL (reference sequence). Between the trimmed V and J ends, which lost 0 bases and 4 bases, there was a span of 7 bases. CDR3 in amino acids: CASSQEMTYNEQFF. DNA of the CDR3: TGTGCCAGCAGCCAAGAGATGACTTACAATGAGCAGTTCTTC.